Following are 30 T cell receptor beta chains from one sample sequenced in a study of blood T cells in healthy people across ages. Primed by a sample-barcoded 5' primer and a J-beta primer mix, a second PCR proceeded for roughly 7 to 11 cycles. From the 5' RACE reads, TCRdb called clonotypes with MiXCR, one entry per CDR3 protein. The sample lists roughly 1,000,000 distinct CDR3 sequences, under 30% occurring once. These data were likewise used in another study, on T cells of mothers and their children.

Sample: blood. Receptors were obtained from a girl aged 2 to 10 in good health.

In this sample, this clonotype turned up a few times. V usage is TRBV7-2 and J usage is TRBJ2-3; no definite D call. The CDR3 runs 13 residues. CDR1 and CDR2 from the germline V gene are SGHTA and FQGNSA. V was cut by 2 bases and J by 3 bases, with 6 bases left in between. The CDR3 DNA is TGTGCCAGCAGCTTATATGTTACAGATACGCAGTATTTT. Its protein product is CASSLYVTDTQYF. The whole variable domain, remainder taken from reference TRBV7-2 and TRBJ2-3, is GAGVSQSPSNKVTEKGKDVELRCDPISGHTALYWYRQSLGQGLEFLIYFQGNSAPDKSGLPSDRFSAERTGGSVSTLTIQRTQQEDSAVYLCASSLYVTDTQYFGPGTRLTVL.

V gene TRBV29-1 combines with J gene TRBJ1-1; TRBD1 might be the D (6 bases). The germline V gene has CDR1 SQVTM and CDR2 ANQGSEA. The ends were cut back, 7 bases at V and 5 bases at J, with 14 bases in the middle. The CDR3 is made up of 12 amino acids. The CDR3 region has the DNA TGCAGCGCCGCAGGGGCCAGGACTGAAGCTTTCTTT. Translating gives CSAAGARTEAFF.

This clonotype was recorded a few times. The chain has TRBV29-1 and TRBJ2-1; the match to TRBD2 covers 10 bases. This CDR3 has 16 amino acids. From germline, CDR1 is SQVTM and CDR2 ANQGSEA. The junction had 13 bases not matched to a gene; V was cut back by 5 bases and J by 6 bases. This chain's CDR3 is CSVYEERGGSGNEQFF. The DNA for the CDR3 is TGCAGCGTTTATGAAGAGCGGGGGGGATCGGGCAATGAGCAGTTCTTC.

The rearrangement uses TRBV20-1 and TRBJ2-7, with D maybe TRBD2 (6 bases). The CDR3 totals 12 residues. Germline V CDR1 and CDR2: DFQATT, SNEGSKA (reference sequence). Trimming removed 2 bases at V and 4 bases at J, with 9 bases between. CDR3 coding DNA: TGCAGTGCTAGATCGGGGGAATACGAGCAGTACTTC. Translating it yields CSARSGEYEQYF.

The genes are TRBV5-6 and TRBJ2-5, with TRBD1 identical over 7 bases. This CDR3 has 12 amino acids. CDR1 and CDR2 from the germline V gene are SGHDT and YYEEEE. The ends lost 3 bases at V and 11 bases at J; junction bases unmatched: 7. CDR3 nucleotide sequence: TGTGCCAGCAGCTGGACAGGTCAAGAGCAGTACTTC. As protein: CASSWTGQEQYF. Full variable domain (remainder filled in from reference TRBV5-6 and TRBJ2-5): DAGVTQSPTHLIKTRGQQVTLRCSPKSGHDTVSWYQQALGQGPQFIFQYYEEEERQRGNFPDRFSGHQFPNYSSELNVNALLLGDSALYLCASSWTGQEQYFGPGTRLLVL.

The chain joins TRBV28 to TRBJ1-2; D is perhaps TRBD1 (5 bases). From germline, CDR1 is MDHEN and CDR2 SYDVKM. Trimming stripped 2 bases from V and 8 bases from J, with 12 bases between. CDR3 size: 13 residues. The DNA of the CDR3 is TGTGCCAGCAGTTTACTGCTCGGGGGAGGCTACACCTTC. It yields the protein CASSLLLGGGYTF.

V and J are TRBV6-2 or TRBV6-3 and TRBJ2-1, with TRBD2 matching over 9 bases. Germline V gene sequence: CDR1 MNHEY, CDR2 SVGEGT. The CDR3 contains 14 residues. V lost 5 bases, J lost 4 bases, and 3 bases stayed unmatched. Written as DNA, the CDR3 is TGTGCCAGCAGTGGACTAGCGAGTTACAATGAGCAGTTCTTC. Amino acids: CASSGLASYNEQFF.

Concerning this clonotype itself: At one end the junction does not follow the germline gene, possibly because of a read error. V is TRBV27 and J is TRBJ2-5; tentatively, D is TRBD1 (6 bases). The last part of the DNA fits TRBJ2-1 better; the J call may be wrong. Per the germline V gene, CDR1 is MNHEY and CDR2 is SMNVEV (reference sequence). The CDR3 consists of 11 residues. The DNA of the CDR3 is TGTGCCAGCACAGGGGTGAATGAACAGTTCTTC. Residues: CASTGVNEQFF.

This chain joins TRBV2 and TRBJ1-5, with a weak D call TRBD1 (5 bases). CDR3 length: 14 residues. Germline CDR1 reads SNHLY; CDR2 reads FYNNEI. V dropped 11 bases and J dropped 1 base, with 15 bases sitting between them. CDR3 coding DNA: TGTGCCGGTCGGGACCGAGTGAGCAATCAGCCCCAGCATTTT. Protein product: CAGRDRVSNQPQHF.

As to this clonotype: This may come from a read error, since a much larger clone is one base off. The genes are TRBV6-6 and TRBJ2-6; the D gene is possibly TRBD1 (5 bases). This CDR3 is built from 16 residues. Germline-derived CDR1 and CDR2 are MNHNY and SVGAGI (reference sequence). The CDR3 nucleotides are TGTGCCAGCAGTCCCCTTTTCGGTTCTGGGGCCAACGCCCTGACTTTC. It specifies CASSPLFGSGANALTF.

This clonotype was counted a few times. The chain links TRBV6-5 to TRBJ2-1, with D possibly being TRBD1 (5 bases). The J call may be faulty, since TRBJ2-7 better matches the DNA end. CDR3 size: 13 residues. The germline CDR1 and CDR2 sequences are MNHEY and SVGAGI. CDR3 sequence (DNA): TGTGCCAGCAGTTACTCTGGCAGGGAAGTGCAGTACTTC. Translation gives CASSYSGREVQYF.

The chain is built from TRBV11-2 and TRBJ2-5, with 10 positions matching TRBD1. Trimming removed 5 bases from V and 5 bases from J; junction bases left unmatched: 8. The germline CDR1 and CDR2 sequences are SGHAT and FQNNGV. The CDR3 contains 15 residues. CDR3 loop: CASSTGTGVLETQYF. The CDR3 DNA reads as TGTGCCAGCAGCACGGGGACAGGGGTCTTGGAGACCCAGTACTTC.

This clonotype was found a few times. A junction boundary mismatches the germline segment, possibly from a read error. This chain links TRBV7-9 with TRBJ1-1; D possibly corresponds to TRBD1 (5 bases). This CDR3 comprises 14 residues. Germline V gives CDR1 SEHNR, CDR2 FQNEAQ (reference sequence). The CDR3 sequence is CASSWRGLNTEALF. The CDR3 DNA reads as TGTGCCAGCAGCTGGAGGGGCTTAAACACTGAAGCTCTCTTT.

The chain uses TRBV5-1 and TRBJ2-5, with a tentative D call TRBD1 (5 bases). The CDR3 has 14 residues. Trimming pared 0 bases from V and 3 bases from J, leaving 9 bases between. Germline values: CDR1 SGHRS, CDR2 YFSETQ. DNA for the CDR3: TGCGCCAGCAGCTTGGTTCAGGGTGAAGAGACCCAGTACTTC. Its protein product is CASSLVQGEETQYF.

The rearrangement links TRBV25-1 to TRBJ2-1; 11 bases fit TRBD2. CDR1 is MGHDK and CDR2 is SYGVNS in the germline V gene. J lost 9 bases, V lost 3 bases, and 4 bases had no gene match. The CDR3 is made up of 14 amino acids. CDR3 nucleotide sequence: TGTGCCAGCAGTGAGACTAGCGGGGTTGGTGAGCAGTTCTTC. It is translated as CASSETSGVGEQFF. The full variable domain, in which reference TRBV25-1 and TRBJ2-1 provide the parts outside the CDR3, is EADIYQTPRYLVIGTGKKITLECSQTMGHDKMYWYQQDPGMELHLIHYSYGVNSTEKGDLSSESTVSRIRTEHFPLTLESARPSHTSQYLCASSETSGVGEQFFGPGTRLTVL.

The chain carries TRBV28 and TRBJ2-3; D remains ambiguous. Deletions cut 8 bases from V and 2 bases from J, with 26 bases between. CDR3 length equals 18 residues. Germline CDR1 reads MDHEN; CDR2 reads SYDVKM. This CDR3 is CASRSGFRAQPYTDTQYF. In DNA, the CDR3 is TGTGCCAGCCGTTCTGGCTTCCGGGCTCAACCTTACACAGATACGCAGTATTTT.

The chain combines TRBV7-6 with TRBJ2-5, with 11 bases identical to TRBD2. Near its end, the DNA agrees better with TRBJ2-1, so the J call may be wrong. The CDR3 is 15 amino acids. In germline, CDR1 is SGHVS, CDR2 FNYEAQ. CDR3 amino acids: CASSLSGRAENEQFF. The DNA for the CDR3 is TGTGCCAGCAGCCTTAGCGGGAGGGCCGAAAATGAGCAGTTCTTC.

This chain uses TRBV7-9 with TRBJ2-6; perhaps TRBD1 as D (5 bases). V lost 2 bases and J lost 0, with 17 bases in between. The V gene's germline CDR1 is SEHNR and CDR2 FQNEAQ (reference sequence). CDR3 length: 19 residues. CDR3 sequence (DNA): TGTGCCAGCAGCTTAATAAGGGAACAGGCCCTCTCTGGGGCCAACGTCCTGACTTTC. Its translation: CASSLIREQALSGANVLTF.

The chain couples TRBV29-1 to TRBJ1-1; 9 bases fit TRBD1. This CDR3 region has 13 residues. Germline V gene sequence: CDR1 SQVTM, CDR2 ANQGSEA. With 6 bases clipped from V and 7 bases from J, the junction kept 9 bases outside the gene matches. CDR3 region: CSVLDRGEGEAFF. Written as DNA, the CDR3 is TGCAGCGTCCTAGACAGGGGGGAAGGTGAAGCTTTCTTT.

The chain joins TRBV15 to TRBJ2-3; D is undetermined. Per the germline V gene, CDR1 is LNHNV and CDR2 is YYDKDF (reference sequence). V was pared by 2 bases and J by 3 bases, with 9 bases between. The CDR3 totals 14 residues. For the CDR3, the DNA is TGTGCCACCAGCAGATACTCTCGGACAGATACGCAGTATTTT. Translating it yields CATSRYSRTDTQYF.

The chain links TRBV20-1 to TRBJ2-7, with unresolved D. CDR1 and CDR2 (germline): DFQATT, SNEGSKA (reference sequence). Trimming pared 1 base from V and 6 bases from J, leaving 13 bases between. The CDR3 spans 13 residues. CDR3 bases: TGCAGTGCTAGAGTAGGCCTAGTGGGCGAGCAGTACTTC. This translates into CSARVGLVGEQYF.

This rearrangement joins TRBV12-3 or TRBV12-4 to TRBJ2-5, with D perhaps matching TRBD1 or TRBD2 (5 bases each). The J call could be wrong; TRBJ2-7 is a better fit for the DNA end. The CDR3 spans 15 residues. CDR3: CASSSPRDGFYEQYF. The CDR3, as DNA: TGTGCCAGCAGTTCCCCCCGGGACGGATTTTACGAGCAGTACTTC.

The CDR3 protein is CASSSVSTSGGAPETQYF. Written as DNA, the CDR3 is TGTGCCAGCAGTTCAGTTTCGACTAGCGGGGGGGCCCCCGAGACCCAGTACTTC. The J gene is TRBJ2-5, the V gene TRBV12-3 or TRBV12-4, with 14 bases identical to TRBD2. The trim removed 4 bases at V and 5 bases at J, leaving 12 bases unmatched. The CDR3 length is 18 residues.

As regards this clonotype: This may come from a read error, since a much larger clone is one base off. V is TRBV4-1 and J is TRBJ1-1; D uncertain. Germline V CDR1 and CDR2: MGHRA, YSYEKL. The CDR3 runs 15 residues. Written as DNA, the CDR3 is TGCGCCAGCAACCAAGAGCCACATTCGAACACTGAAGCTTTCTTT. Translated, it gives CASNQEPHSNTEAFF.

This chain links TRBV5-6 with TRBJ1-4; possible D gene TRBD1, 5 bases. Germline V gene sequence: CDR1 SGHDT, CDR2 YYEEEE. The CDR3 runs to 14 residues. With 2 bases removed from V and 4 bases from J, the gap between germline ends came to 9 bases. Here the CDR3 reads CASSFLGHNEKLFF. DNA of the CDR3: TGTGCCAGCAGCTTTTTGGGGCATAATGAAAAACTGTTTTTT. The variable domain in full, with the rest retrieved from reference TRBV5-6 and TRBJ1-4, is DAGVTQSPTHLIKTRGQQVTLRCSPKSGHDTVSWYQQALGQGPQFIFQYYEEEERQRGNFPDRFSGHQFPNYSSELNVNALLLGDSALYLCASSFLGHNEKLFFGSGTQLSVL.

This rearrangement joins TRBV3-1 to TRBJ1-1, with unresolved D. This CDR3 has 15 amino acids. Trimming removed 4 bases at V and 2 bases at J, with 14 bases between. Germline CDR1 is LGHDT and CDR2 is YNNKEL (reference sequence). The CDR3 DNA is TGTGCCAGCAGCCTTCCGATCGGGGAAAACACTGAAGCTTTCTTT. This translates into CASSLPIGENTEAFF. Based on the CDR3 plus reference TRBV3-1 and TRBJ1-1, the full variable domain is DTAVSQTPKYLVTQMGNDKSIKCEQNLGHDTMYWYKQDSKKFLKIMFSYNNKELIINETVPNRFSPKSPDKAHLNLHINSLELGDSAVYFCASSLPIGENTEAFFGQGTRLTVV.

This rearrangement joins TRBV11-2 to TRBJ2-7, with unresolved D. The germline V and J ends were trimmed by 5 bases and 2 bases, with 10 bases remaining between them. Germline lookup yields CDR1 SGHAT and CDR2 FQNNGV. The CDR3 loop spans 13 amino acids. CDR3 sequence reads: CASSVSRAYEQYF. The CDR3 coding sequence is TGTGCCAGCAGCGTATCTAGAGCCTACGAGCAGTACTTC.

There are a few counts of this clonotype. J is TRBJ2-7 and V is TRBV29-1; no clear D. Trimming removed 3 bases from V and 6 bases from J, with 12 bases in between. The CDR3 runs to 12 residues. CDR1 is SQVTM and CDR2 is ANQGSEA in the germline V gene. CDR3 loop: CSVEIKGPEQYF. CDR3 bases: TGCAGCGTTGAGATAAAGGGTCCCGAGCAGTACTTC.

This clonotype was counted only a few times. V and J are TRBV18 and TRBJ2-5; TRBD1 is a possible D gene (6 bases). The J call is doubtful: the DNA matches TRBJ2-7 better. This CDR3 has 14 residues. Germline CDR1 is KGHSH and CDR2 is LQKENI. CDR3 loop: CASSPGGQLYEQYF. The CDR3 bases are TGTGCCAGCTCACCAGGGGGCCAGCTCTACGAGCAGTACTTC.

This rearrangement joins TRBV7-9 to TRBJ2-1; 11 positions agree with TRBD1. The tail of the sequence fits TRBJ2-5 better, so the J call may be wrong. The germline V gene encodes CDR1 SEHNR and CDR2 FQNEAQ (reference sequence). The CDR3 covers 15 residues. This CDR3 reads CASSETGTGGETQYF. The DNA for the CDR3 is TGTGCCAGCAGCGAGACCGGGACAGGGGGGGAGACCCAGTACTTC.